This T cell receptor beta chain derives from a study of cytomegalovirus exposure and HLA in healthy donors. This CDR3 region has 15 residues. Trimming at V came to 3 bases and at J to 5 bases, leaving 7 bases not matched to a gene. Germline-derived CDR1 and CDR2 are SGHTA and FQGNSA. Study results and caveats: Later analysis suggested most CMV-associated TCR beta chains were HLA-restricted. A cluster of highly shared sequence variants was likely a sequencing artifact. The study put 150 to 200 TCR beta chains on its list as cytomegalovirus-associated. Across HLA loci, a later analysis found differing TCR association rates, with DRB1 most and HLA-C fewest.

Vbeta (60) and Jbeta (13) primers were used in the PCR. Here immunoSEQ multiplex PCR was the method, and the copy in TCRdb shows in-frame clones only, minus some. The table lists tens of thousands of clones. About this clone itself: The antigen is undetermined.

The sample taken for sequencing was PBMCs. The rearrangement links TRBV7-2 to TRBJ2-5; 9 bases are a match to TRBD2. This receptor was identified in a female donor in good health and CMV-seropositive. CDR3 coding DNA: TGTGCCAGCAGCTTTGGCGGGGGGGCCGTCGAGACCCAGTACTTC. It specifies CASSFGGGAVETQYF.